What follows are 2 T cell receptor beta chains derived from one specimen sequenced in a study of T cell repertoires in cytomegalovirus infection. The antigens these receptors bind are not known. TCRdb re-analysed the reads in MiXCR, keeping a single row per CDR3 protein. The table includes approximately 470,000 distinct CDR3 sequences, about 42% detected once. The specimen was cultured PBMCs, collected from culture after CMV antigen stimulation. These receptor sequences come from a human donor in good health (CMV status not recorded). Some clones in this sample may be carry-over from other donors' samples.

The chain is built from TRBV3-1 and TRBJ1-1; tentatively, D is TRBD1 (5 bases). V was trimmed by 4 bases and J by 6 bases, leaving 18 bases between them. The CDR3 is 15 amino acids. Germline values: CDR1 LGHDT, CDR2 YNNKEL (reference sequence). DNA of the CDR3: TGTGCCAGCAGCCCAACAGGCGCCATGATCCCTGAAGCTTTCTTT. Encoded protein: CASSPTGAMIPEAFF.

The chain has TRBV12-3 or TRBV12-4 and TRBJ2-3; D ambiguous. The V end was cut by 2 bases, the J end by 3 bases, with 15 bases between. CDR3 length: 16 amino acids. CDR3: CASSLTGYETTDTQYF. DNA for the CDR3: TGTGCCAGCAGTTTAACCGGTTATGAGACGACAGATACGCAGTATTTT.